The 20 T cell receptor beta chains below come from one sample, sequenced in a study of human T cells and chemical hapten exposure. TCRdb itself ran the RACE reads through MiXCR, one entry per CDR3 protein. This table holds 95,000 to 150,000 distinct CDR3 sequences, about 13% found once. Time point specified: pre-sensitization, week 0. Described treatment: therapeutic diphenylcyclopropenone sensitization with weekly scalp DPC. The source was whole blood, collected in connection with sensitization to the hapten diphenylcyclopropenone (DPC). These receptors were obtained from a woman between 18 and 30 years old with alopecia areata. Some clones in this sample may be carry-over from other donors' samples.

The V and J genes are TRBV29-1 and TRBJ1-1; possibly TRBD1 for D (5 bases). Germline lookup yields CDR1 SQVTM and CDR2 ANQGSEA. The CDR3 is made up of 11 amino acids. Trimming stripped 3 bases from V and 4 bases from J, with 6 bases between. The CDR3 coding sequence is TGCAGCGTTGACAGGGCCACTGAAGCTTTCTTT. Encoded protein: CSVDRATEAFF.

This clonotype was picked up a small number of times. V usage is TRBV24-1 and J usage is TRBJ2-2; no firm D call. The CDR3 spans 16 residues. Trimming took off 4 bases at V and 4 bases at J, with 15 bases between the two ends. CDR1 and CDR2 (germline): KGHDR, SFDVKD. This CDR3 is CATSDSLGPTTGELFF. DNA for the CDR3: TGTGCCACCAGTGACTCCCTCGGACCTACCACCGGGGAGCTGTTTTTT.

This clonotype occurred a few times. The chain combines TRBV3-1 with TRBJ2-1, with D unclear. The CDR3 has 16 residues. Germline CDR1 is LGHDT and CDR2 is YNNKEL (reference sequence). The germline V and J ends were trimmed by 5 bases and 6 bases, with 20 bases remaining between them. The chain's CDR3 is CASSSLGRAVANEQFF. The CDR3 DNA reads TGTGCCAGCAGCTCTCTCGGCCGGGCTGTCGCCAATGAGCAGTTCTTC.

This clonotype was recorded at least ten times. Compared with germline, one end of the junction differs, possibly owing to a read error. Written as DNA, the CDR3 is TGTGCCAGCGGAGACAGGGAGTTTGAAGCTCTCTTT. As protein: CASGDREFEALF. The chain couples TRBV18 to TRBJ1-1, with 7 bases fitting TRBD1. CDR1 and CDR2 (germline): KGHSH, LQKENI. This CDR3 has 12 amino acids.

This clonotype has only a few counts. The CDR3 DNA follows: TGCGCCAGCAGCCCTGGGGGCAGGCGAAACAATGAGCAGTTCTTC. Amino acid sequence: CASSPGGRRNNEQFF. The gene calls are TRBV5-1 and TRBJ2-1; maybe TRBD1 (6 bases). CDR1 is SGHRS, CDR2 YFSETQ, per germline. CDR3 length equals 15 residues. V shed 4 bases and J shed 5 bases, with 16 bases lying between them.

The genes are TRBV19 and TRBJ1-6; D is unclear. This CDR3 has 13 amino acids. The germline V gene has CDR1 LNHDA and CDR2 SQIVND (reference sequence). V gave up 3 bases and J gave up 8 bases, with 8 bases separating them. Written as DNA, the CDR3 is TGTGCCAGTAGTATCCTTGAGGATTCACCCCTCCACTTT. Residues: CASSILEDSPLHF.

This clonotype was detected a few times. This CDR3 is CASSLGLEGNTEAFF. The CDR3 DNA reads TGCGCCAGCAGCTTGGGTCTGGAGGGGAACACTGAAGCTTTCTTT. The rearrangement uses TRBV5-1 and TRBJ1-1; D unclear. CDR3 length equals 15 residues. CDR1 and CDR2 from the germline V gene are SGHRS and YFSETQ. V was shortened by 0 bases and J by 1 base, with 10 bases between the two germline ends.

In its sample, this clonotype was seen many times. The V call is TRBV7-6, the J call TRBJ1-2; a possible D gene is TRBD1 (6 bases). The V gene's germline CDR1 is SGHVS and CDR2 FNYEAQ. Deletions cut 5 bases from V and 4 bases from J, with 8 bases between. The CDR3 spans 12 residues. The CDR3 loop is CASSPDSYGYTF. In nucleotides, the CDR3 is TGTGCCAGCAGCCCGGACAGCTATGGCTACACCTTC.

The chain couples TRBV10-3 to TRBJ2-7; 9 positions agree with TRBD1. The CDR3 consists of 16 residues. The ends lost 0 bases at V and 2 bases at J; junction bases unmatched: 5. Germline V gene lookup returns CDR1 ENHRY and CDR2 SYGVKD. The CDR3 DNA reads as TGTGCCATCAGTGAGTCCTGGGACAGGGTTCCCTACGAGCAGTACTTC. It codes for CAISESWDRVPYEQYF.

The chain employs TRBV6-4 and TRBJ1-6; D not certain. The CDR3 loop spans 15 amino acids. V lost 3 bases to trimming and J lost 7 bases, with 13 bases between them. Germline V lookup: CDR1 MRHNA, CDR2 SNTAGT. This chain's CDR3 is CASSEKGDGNSPLHF. The CDR3 coding sequence is TGTGCCAGCAGTGAAAAGGGCGACGGAAATTCACCCCTCCACTTT.

This clonotype was counted ten times or more. The rearrangement links TRBV12-3 or TRBV12-4 to TRBJ2-6; D is unresolved. The ends were cut back, 3 bases at V and 0 bases at J, with 15 bases in the middle. The CDR3 is 18 residues long. The CDR3, as DNA: TGTGCCAGCAGTTTTGATCGGAAAAAGCTCTCTGGGGCCAACGTCCTGACTTTC. It codes for CASSFDRKKLSGANVLTF.

The chain uses TRBV29-1 and TRBJ1-1; tentatively, D is TRBD1 (6 bases). The CDR3 runs 13 residues. CDR1 is SQVTM and CDR2 is ANQGSEA in the germline V gene. V was cut by 8 bases and J by 1 base, with 14 bases left in between. CDR3 amino acids: CSLVVGGNTEAFF. CDR3 sequence (DNA): TGCAGCCTGGTGGTAGGGGGGAACACTGAAGCTTTCTTT. Full variable domain (outside the CDR3, taken from reference TRBV29-1 and TRBJ1-1): SAVISQKPSRDICQRGTSLTIQCQVDSQVTMMFWYRQQPGQSLTLIATANQGSEATYESGFVIDKFPISRPNLTFSTLTVSNMSPEDSSIYLCSLVVGGNTEAFFGQGTRLTVV.

This clonotype occurred many times. The chain carries TRBV5-5 and TRBJ2-7; 7 positions match TRBD1. J was trimmed by 7 bases and V by 4 bases; bases with no gene match: 11. The CDR3 is made up of 14 amino acids. Germline CDR1 and CDR2: SGHKS and YYEKEE (reference sequence). The CDR3 is CASSVGQSLWEQYF. The DNA for the CDR3 is TGTGCCAGCAGCGTGGGACAGTCCCTTTGGGAGCAGTACTTC.

This clonotype showed up just a few times. V and J are TRBV20-1 and TRBJ2-4; perhaps TRBD2 as D (6 bases). This CDR3 spans 16 amino acids. V shed 0 bases and J shed 2 bases, with 14 bases lying between them. Germline values: CDR1 DFQATT, CDR2 SNEGSKA (reference sequence). CDR3 amino acids: CSARDPRGLTKNIQYF. Written as DNA, the CDR3 is TGCAGTGCTAGAGATCCGCGGGGCCTTACCAAAAACATTCAGTACTTC.

This chain connects TRBV18 to TRBJ1-3, with no clear D. V lost 2 bases to trimming and J lost 0 bases, with 11 bases between them. Per germline, CDR1 KGHSH and CDR2 LQKENI. The CDR3 is made up of 16 amino acids. The CDR3 sequence is CASSPARGSSGNTIYF. The CDR3, as DNA: TGTGCCAGCTCACCAGCACGAGGCTCCTCTGGAAACACCATATATTTT.

This clonotype was counted only a few times. This rearrangement joins TRBV6-2 or TRBV6-3 to TRBJ1-5; 8 nucleotides match TRBD1. The V gene end was trimmed by 6 bases and the J gene end by 1 base; junction bases not matched to a gene: 11. The germline gives CDR1 MNHEY, CDR2 SVGEGT. CDR3 length: 17 residues. CDR3 coding DNA: TGTGCCAGCAGCCCCCGCAGGGGGCCGGGAAGCAATCAGCCCCAGCATTTT. Translating it yields CASSPRRGPGSNQPQHF.

The V and J genes are TRBV12-3 or TRBV12-4 and TRBJ1-4; 9 bases are shared with TRBD1. The CDR3 runs 15 residues. The ends lost 6 bases at V and 8 bases at J; junction bases unmatched: 10. The CDR3 DNA reads TGTGCCAGCAGCCCCATACAGGGGGCGAGAGAAAAACTGTTTTTT. This translates into CASSPIQGAREKLFF.

The rearrangement links TRBV10-3 to TRBJ1-1; D gene ambiguous. This CDR3 has 13 residues. Germline CDR1 ENHRY, CDR2 SYGVKD. Trimming left V 8 bases short and J 2 bases short, with 12 bases between. The CDR3, as DNA: TGTGCCATCTGTGGGGAGGTAAACACTGAAGCTTTCTTT. The encoded protein is CAICGEVNTEAFF.

Ten or more counts support this clonotype. This chain uses TRBV11-2 with TRBJ2-5; 9 bases map to TRBD2. The CDR3 is made up of 15 amino acids. With V trimmed by 3 bases and J by 1 base, 3 bases remained unmatched. Germline V lookup: CDR1 SGHAT, CDR2 FQNNGV. In DNA form, the CDR3 reads TGTGCCAGCAGCTTTAGCGGGGGCCCCCAAGAGACCCAGTACTTC. The encoded protein is CASSFSGGPQETQYF.

Ten or more counts support this clonotype. The chain links TRBV7-3 to TRBJ2-3, with D unresolved. The CDR3 contains 13 residues. Per the germline V gene, CDR1 is SGHTA and CDR2 is FQGTGA. The V end lost 4 bases, the J end lost 0 bases, and 5 bases lay between the germline ends. For the CDR3, the DNA is TGTGCCAGCAGCTCACATAGCACAGATACGCAGTATTTT. Translating gives CASSSHSTDTQYF.